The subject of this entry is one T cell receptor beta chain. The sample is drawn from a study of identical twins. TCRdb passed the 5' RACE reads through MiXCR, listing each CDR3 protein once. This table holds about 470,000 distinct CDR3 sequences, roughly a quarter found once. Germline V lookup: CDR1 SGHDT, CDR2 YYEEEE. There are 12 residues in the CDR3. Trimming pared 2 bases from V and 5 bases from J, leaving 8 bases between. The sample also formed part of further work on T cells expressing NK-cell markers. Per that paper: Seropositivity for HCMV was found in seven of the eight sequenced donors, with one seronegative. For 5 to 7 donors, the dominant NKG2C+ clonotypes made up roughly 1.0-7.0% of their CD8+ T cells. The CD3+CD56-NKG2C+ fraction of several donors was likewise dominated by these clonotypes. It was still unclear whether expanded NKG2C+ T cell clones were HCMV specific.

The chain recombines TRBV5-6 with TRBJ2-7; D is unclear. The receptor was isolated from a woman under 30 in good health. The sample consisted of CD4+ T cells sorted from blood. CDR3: CASSFRPDEQYF. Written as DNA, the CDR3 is TGTGCCAGCAGCTTCCGTCCGGACGAGCAGTACTTC.